A single TCR beta chain is shown here with its context. The antigen is not known. These data originate in a study of spatial heterogeneity in lung cancer. Turning to the study itself: The average appearance count of each unique TCR and UMI combination in raw reads was more than 8.5. Regarding the study as a whole: Whereas they appeared in blood less at follow-up, ubiquitous expanded tumor TCRs appeared there more at resection.

Time point described: blood at routine non-recurrence follow-up after resection. The authors sequenced whole RNA from tumor, nontumor lung or frozen PBMC without sorting. The V segment lost 4 bases and the J segment 4 bases; nucleotides outside the gene matches: 9. The length of the CDR3 is 16 residues. Germline CDR1 is MNHEY and CDR2 is SMNVEV (reference sequence). Individual TCR cDNA molecules each bore their own unique molecular identifier. TCRdb processed the 5' RACE reads anew with MiXCR; each CDR3 protein has one entry. The sample shows some 41,000 distinct CDR3 sequences, over 9.5% of them seen only once.

The sample here was PBMCs, taken at follow-up. The receptor was isolated from a female donor with early-stage non-small cell lung cancer. This rearrangement joins TRBV27 to TRBJ2-7; 11 bases are shared with TRBD2. This CDR3 reads CASSSLTSGIGYEQYF. In DNA form, the CDR3 reads TGTGCCAGCAGTTCCCTGACTAGCGGGATAGGATACGAGCAGTACTTC.